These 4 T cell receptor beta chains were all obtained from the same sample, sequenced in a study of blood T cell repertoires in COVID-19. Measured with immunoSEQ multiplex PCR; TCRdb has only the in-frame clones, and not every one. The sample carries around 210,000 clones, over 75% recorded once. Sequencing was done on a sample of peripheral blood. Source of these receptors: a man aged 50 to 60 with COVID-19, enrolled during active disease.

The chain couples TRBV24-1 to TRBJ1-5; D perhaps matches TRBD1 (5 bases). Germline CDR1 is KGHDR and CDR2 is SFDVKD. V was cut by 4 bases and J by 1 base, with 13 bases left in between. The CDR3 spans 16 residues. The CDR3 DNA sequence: TGTGCCACCAGTGACCCGACAGTGGGGAGCAATCAGCCCCAGCATTTT. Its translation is CATSDPTVGSNQPQHF.

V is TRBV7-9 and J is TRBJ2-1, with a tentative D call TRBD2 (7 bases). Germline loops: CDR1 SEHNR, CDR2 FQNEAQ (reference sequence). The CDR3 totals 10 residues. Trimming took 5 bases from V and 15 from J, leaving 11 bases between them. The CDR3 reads CASSPRGGFF. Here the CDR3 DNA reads TGTGCCAGCAGCCCAAGGGGGGGGTTCTTC.

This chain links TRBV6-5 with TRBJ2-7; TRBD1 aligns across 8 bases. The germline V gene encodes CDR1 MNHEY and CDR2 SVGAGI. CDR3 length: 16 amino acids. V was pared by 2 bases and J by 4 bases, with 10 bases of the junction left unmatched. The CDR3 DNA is TGTGCCAGCAGTTACCAGGCAGGGGGCAGGGGGTACGAGCAGTACTTC. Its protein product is CASSYQAGGRGYEQYF.

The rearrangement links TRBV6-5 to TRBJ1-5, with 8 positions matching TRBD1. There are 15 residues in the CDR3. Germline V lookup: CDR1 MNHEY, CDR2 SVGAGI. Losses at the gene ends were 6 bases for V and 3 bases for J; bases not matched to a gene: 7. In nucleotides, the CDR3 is TGTGCCAGCAGAGACGGGGGACAGGCCAATCAGCCCCAGCATTTT. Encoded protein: CASRDGGQANQPQHF.